Sequencing of this T cell receptor beta chain was carried out in a study of blood T cell repertoires in COVID-19. The overall study: Researchers got acute and convalescent COVID-19 samples from the United States, Italy and Spain.

In the source study's methods: Estimation of nucleated cell counts was performed using reference gene primer amplification. The assay was immunoSEQ multiplex PCR, and TCRdb's table has in-frame clones only and misses some. The V and J calls and clone size were taken over from that table, and D and trimming were inferred from the DNA. The sample includes approximately 200,000 clones, around 86% of them seen just once. The CDR3 is made up of 15 amino acids. V shed 3 bases, J shed 9 bases, and the junction held 5 bases outside the gene matches. From germline, CDR1 is SGHAT and CDR2 FQNNGV. This clone has a handful of counts.

The sample comprised peripheral blood. The chain joins TRBV11-2 to TRBJ2-1, with 13 bases fitting TRBD2. The sequence was collected from a woman aged 25 to 39 with active or convalescent COVID-19. CDR3 DNA sequence: TGTGCCAGCAGCTTTACTAGCGGGGGGGCCGGTGAGCAGTTCTTC. It is translated as CASSFTSGGAGEQFF.